The entry below gives a single T cell receptor beta chain sequence along with its context. As originally analysed: Amplification from reference gene primers served as the basis for estimated nucleated cell counts. Repertoires were generated with immunoSEQ multiplex PCR, while TCRdb's copy carries only in-frame clones and drops some. The DNA was the basis for D and trimming; V, J and clone size are from that table. The table has 150,000 to 200,000 clones, roughly 84% seen once. The CDR3 is 13 residues long. Germline V gene lookup returns CDR1 SGHDT and CDR2 YYEEEE. The V end lost 3 bases, the J end lost 6 bases, and 11 bases lay between the germline ends. The sample originates from a study of blood T cell repertoires in COVID-19. Study-wide background: The United States, Italy and Spain were the sources of the acute and convalescent COVID-19 samples.

The chain links TRBV5-6 to TRBJ2-3; D unclear. Sequenced input: peripheral blood. The TCR originated in a woman older than 75 with acute or convalescent COVID-19. CDR3: CASSSSPGDTQYF. In DNA, the CDR3 is TGTGCCAGCAGCTCCTCCCCCGGGGATACGCAGTATTTT. Complete variable domain (other parts from reference TRBV5-6 and TRBJ2-3): DAGVTQSPTHLIKTRGQQVTLRCSPKSGHDTVSWYQQALGQGPQFIFQYYEEEERQRGNFPDRFSGHQFPNYSSELNVNALLLGDSALYLCASSSSPGDTQYFGPGTRLTVL.